Listed below are T cell receptor beta chains from one sample, sequenced in a study of shared clonotypes between healthy human individuals. Some clones are missing from TCRdb's copy, which holds only in-frame ones; the method was immunoSEQ multiplex PCR. The sample has about 2 million clones, 85% to 95% seen once. Sequencing input: naive CD8+ T cells sorted from blood. These TCRs come from a man aged 18 to 29 in good health. The CDR3 runs from the conserved cysteine through the conserved F or W. The D gene is left open where the match is weak. Not all rows give a size; the values are once, few, many and, for expanded clones, a class.

D	J	V	size	CDR3	DNA
-	TRBJ2-7	TRBV5-4	-	CASSLDSSPYEQYF	TGTGCCAGCAGCTTGGACAGTTCTCCCTACGAGCAGTACTTC
TRBD1	TRBJ2-2	TRBV27	-	CASSWGTGGGTGELFF	TGTGCCAGCAGTTGGGGGACAGGGGGCGGTACCGGGGAGCTGTTTTTT
-	TRBJ2-1	TRBV7-6	-	CASSLTTNNEQFF	TGTGCCAGCAGCTTAACGACTAACAATGAGCAGTTCTTC
-	TRBJ2-3	TRBV10-2	-	CASSEKILVGILTDTQYF	TGCGCCAGCAGTGAGAAGATCTTAGTGGGGATACTCACAGATACGCAGTATTTT
-	TRBJ2-7	TRBV13	-	CASSSPRGYEQYF	TGTGCCAGCAGCTCTCCTAGAGGCTACGAGCAGTACTTC
-	TRBJ2-7	TRBV21-1	-	CASTYGDRVLLSEQYF	TGTGCCAGCACCTATGGGGACCGGGTACTACTGAGCGAGCAGTACTTC
-	TRBJ2-7	TRBV28	once	CASSPSGSYEQYF	TGTGCCAGCAGTCCAAGCGGGTCCTACGAGCAGTACTTC
TRBD2	TRBJ2-1	TRBV27	-	CASLSSGGNEQFF	TGTGCCAGCCTAAGTAGCGGGGGGAATGAGCAGTTCTTC
TRBD1	TRBJ2-7	TRBV4-3	-	CASSSYRGTYEQYF	TGCGCCAGCAGCTCATACAGGGGAACCTACGAGCAGTACTTC
-	TRBJ2-7	TRBV15	-	CATSRQTPSYEQYF	TGTGCCACCAGCAGGCAGACACCGTCCTACGAGCAGTACTTC
TRBD1	TRBJ1-4	TRBV6-6	-	CASRATGTDEKLFF	TGTGCCAGCAGAGCGACAGGGACCGATGAAAAACTGTTTTTT
-	TRBJ2-1	TRBV5-6	once	CASSLVTVANNEQFF	TGTGCCAGCAGCTTGGTAACGGTAGCCAACAATGAGCAGTTCTTC
-	TRBJ2-7	TRBV13	-	CASSWNIQGYEQYF	TGTGCCAGCAGCTGGAACATACAGGGTTACGAGCAGTACTTC
-	TRBJ1-2	TRBV5-1	-	CASCGADYGYTF	TGCGCCAGCTGCGGAGCGGATTATGGCTACACCTTC
TRBD1	TRBJ2-7	TRBV7-8	-	CASSLPTDRGESYEQYF	TGTGCCAGCAGCTTACCCACTGACAGGGGTGAGTCCTACGAGCAGTACTTC
-	TRBJ1-1	TRBV30	-	CAWNPALNTEAFF	TGTGCCTGGAACCCAGCTTTGAACACTGAAGCTTTCTTT
-	TRBJ1-1	TRBV30	-	CAWSSGSIDTEAFF	TGTGCCTGGAGTTCAGGGTCCATCGACACTGAAGCTTTCTTT
TRBD1	TRBJ1-4	TRBV7-9	-	CASSQRQGALSNEKLFF	TGTGCCAGCAGCCAACGACAGGGGGCGCTTTCTAATGAAAAACTGTTTTTT
-	TRBJ2-7	TRBV28	-	CASSFGPGHEQYF	TGTGCCAGCAGTTTTGGTCCAGGGCACGAGCAGTACTTC
-	TRBJ1-5	TRBV9	-	CASSKGNNQPQHF	TGTGCCAGCAGCAAAGGGAACAATCAGCCCCAGCATTTT
TRBD2	TRBJ2-7	TRBV7-2	once	CASSLGGGAYEQYF	TGTGCCAGCAGCTTAGGGGGAGGGGCCTACGAGCAGTACTTC
-	TRBJ1-5	TRBV7-2	-	CASSLGPGTSNQPQHF	TGTGCCAGCAGCTTGGGCCCGGGAACCAGCAATCAGCCCCAGCATTTT
-	TRBJ1-5	TRBV2	-	CASSDSTSSNQPQHF	TGTGCCAGCAGTGATAGCACCTCTAGCAATCAGCCCCAGCATTTT
-	TRBJ2-7	TRBV9	once	CATPREGPPQDF	TGTGCCACCCCAAGAGAGGGGCCACCCCAGGACTTC
TRBD1	TRBJ1-1	TRBV19	-	CASSSTGGFAEAFF	TGTGCCAGTAGCTCGACAGGGGGCTTCGCTGAAGCTTTCTTT
-	TRBJ2-5	TRBV13	-	CASSRQETQYF	TGTGCCAGCAGCCGCCAAGAGACCCAGTACTTC
TRBD1	TRBJ2-7	TRBV19	-	CASSGTGGLYEQYF	TGTGCCAGTAGTGGGACAGGGGGTCTATACGAGCAGTACTTC
-	TRBJ2-7	TRBV5-1	-	CASSYDHNEQYF	TGCGCCAGCAGCTACGACCACAACGAGCAGTACTTC
TRBD1	TRBJ2-7	TRBV4-1	-	CASTPGQGTIEQYF	TGCGCCAGCACCCCGGGACAGGGGACTATCGAGCAGTACTTC
-	TRBJ1-6	TRBV4-1	-	CASSQVFDRWNSPLHF	TGCGCCAGCAGCCAAGTATTCGACAGGTGGAATTCACCCCTCCACTTT
-	TRBJ1-3	TRBV5-4	-	CASSFVGGNTIYF	TGTGCCAGCAGCTTTGTTGGGGGAAACACCATATATTTT
-	TRBJ2-7	TRBV19	-	CASSQGASYEQYF	TGTGCCAGTAGTCAAGGGGCCTCCTACGAGCAGTACTTC
TRBD1	TRBJ2-1	TRBV30	once	CAWSPGQGIFNEQFF	TGTGCCTGGAGCCCCGGACAGGGGATTTTCAATGAGCAGTTCTTC
-	TRBJ1-2	TRBV27	-	CASSLSTMTSAHGYTF	TGTGCCAGCAGTTTATCGACCATGACATCGGCGCATGGCTACACCTTC
TRBD2	TRBJ2-3	TRBV27	-	CATIAGGTDTQYF	TGTGCCACCATAGCGGGGGGGACAGATACGCAGTATTTT
TRBD2	TRBJ2-5	TRBV7-9	-	CASSPSAGGFRETQYF	TGTGCCAGCAGCCCTTCGGCGGGGGGGTTTAGAGAGACCCAGTACTTC
TRBD2	TRBJ2-2	TRBV6-6	-	CGARGGNTGELFF	TGTGGCGCGCGGGGGGGCAACACCGGGGAGCTGTTTTTT
-	TRBJ2-1	TRBV9	-	CASSSGTTGNEQFF	TGTGCCAGCAGTTCGGGGACAACCGGCAATGAGCAGTTCTTC
TRBD2	TRBJ2-7	TRBV7-6	-	CASSHNVRTSESYEQYF	TGTGCCAGCAGCCATAATGTGAGGACTAGCGAGTCCTACGAGCAGTACTTC
TRBD1	TRBJ1-4	TRBV29-1	-	CSVPGTGDEKLFF	TGCAGCGTCCCCGGGACAGGGGATGAAAAACTGTTTTTT
-	TRBJ2-7	TRBV6-6	-	CASSYSEISEQYF	TGTGCCAGCAGTTACTCCGAGATCTCCGAGCAGTACTTC
TRBD2	TRBJ2-1	TRBV9	-	CASSEPLPTSGSADNEQFF	TGTGCCAGCAGCGAGCCCCTTCCGACTAGCGGGAGTGCTGACAATGAGCAGTTCTTC
TRBD2	TRBJ2-1	TRBV6-5	-	CASSLGTSRYNEQFF	TGTGCCAGCAGCCTCGGGACTAGCAGATACAATGAGCAGTTCTTC
TRBD1	TRBJ2-7	TRBV5-5	-	CASSFGTGGGYEQYF	TGTGCCAGCAGCTTCGGGACAGGTGGTGGGTACGAGCAGTACTTC
TRBD1	TRBJ1-2	TRBV7-9	-	CASSSGQGIGYTF	TGTGCCAGCAGCTCGGGACAGGGGATTGGCTACACCTTC